Presented here are 26 T cell receptor beta chains from one specimen sequenced in a study of T cell repertoires in cytomegalovirus infection. Their target antigens are unknown. TCRdb itself ran the reads through MiXCR, one entry per CDR3 protein. The data show about 920,000 distinct CDR3 sequences, less than 35% seen once. The sample was cultured CD8+ T cells from PBMCs, taken from culture after CMV antigen stimulation. These receptors were taken from a human donor in good health (CMV status not recorded). Some clones in this sample may be carry-over from other donors' samples.

This clonotype was seen a few times. The chain couples TRBV7-9 to TRBJ2-3; 11 bases match TRBD2. The germline V gene encodes CDR1 SEHNR and CDR2 FQNEAQ (reference sequence). The length of the CDR3 is 16 residues. The junction had 6 bases not matched to a gene; V was cut back by 3 bases and J by 4 bases. CDR3 loop: CASSLGTSGQADTQYF. The DNA of the CDR3 is TGTGCCAGCAGCTTGGGGACTAGCGGTCAGGCAGATACGCAGTATTTT.

The chain has TRBV12-3 or TRBV12-4 and TRBJ2-3; 9 bases align to TRBD2. The CDR3 spans 16 residues. Trimming took 3 bases from V and 4 from J; bases not matched to a gene: 8. The CDR3 region is CASSFTGGGAPDTQYF. In nucleotides, the CDR3 is TGTGCCAGCAGTTTTACCGGCGGGGGGGCCCCAGATACGCAGTATTTT.

V usage is TRBV2 and J usage is TRBJ1-2; 9 bases fit TRBD1. This CDR3 has 12 residues. Trimming took 8 bases from V and 7 from J; bases not matched to a gene: 5. From germline, CDR1 is SNHLY and CDR2 FYNNEI. This CDR3 is CASPGQGGGYTF. The CDR3, as DNA: TGTGCCAGCCCGGGACAGGGAGGTGGCTACACCTTC.

The chain combines TRBV29-1 with TRBJ1-1; a possible D gene is TRBD1 (6 bases). Germline V gene data show CDR1 as SQVTM and CDR2 as ANQGSEA. The CDR3 is 12 residues long. V was pared by 3 bases and J by 7 bases, with 12 bases between. DNA of the CDR3: TGCAGCGTTGACGGAGTAGGGGGTGAAGCTTTCTTT. Its protein product is CSVDGVGGEAFF.

This chain connects TRBV2 to TRBJ1-4; TRBD1 matches 9 bases. J gave up 8 bases and V 4 bases, and 14 bases lay outside the gene matches. CDR1 SNHLY and CDR2 FYNNEI come from the germline V gene. The CDR3 length is 17 residues. In DNA, the CDR3 is TGTGCCAGCAGTGGAAGGGGACAGGGAGGTTTAACGGAAAAACTGTTTTTT. Its translation is CASSGRGQGGLTEKLFF.

The chain links TRBV15 to TRBJ1-2; 8 nucleotides agree with TRBD1. CDR1 and CDR2 from the germline V gene are LNHNV and YYDKDF (reference sequence). CDR3 size: 15 residues. The junction had 4 bases not matched to a gene; V was cut back by 1 base and J by 3 bases. The CDR3 nucleotides read TGTGCCACCAGCAGAGCGGGGACAGGACACTATGGCTACACCTTC. Translating gives CATSRAGTGHYGYTF.

The chain employs TRBV27 and TRBJ1-2, with 8 bases identical to TRBD1. This CDR3 contains 12 residues. Germline V gives CDR1 MNHEY, CDR2 SMNVEV (reference sequence). With 5 bases clipped from V and 12 bases from J, the junction kept 8 bases outside the gene matches. For the CDR3, the DNA is TGTGCCAGCAGTCCCTCGGGACAGGTTCACACCTTC. Its protein product is CASSPSGQVHTF.

V usage is TRBV27 and J usage is TRBJ2-1, with D unclear. Germline CDR1 and CDR2: MNHEY and SMNVEV (reference sequence). This CDR3 is built from 12 residues. Trimming removed 4 bases from V and 8 bases from J, with 9 bases in between. The CDR3 region is CASSSFWDEQFF. The CDR3 nucleotides read TGTGCCAGCAGTTCCTTTTGGGATGAGCAGTTCTTC.

The chain recombines TRBV5-1 with TRBJ2-7, with D hard to call. The V end was cut by 3 bases, the J end by 4 bases, with 11 bases between. Germline CDR1 reads SGHRS; CDR2 reads YFSETQ. This CDR3 spans 13 amino acids. CDR3 sequence (DNA): TGCGCCAGCAGCTCATCATATCGGTACGAGCAGTACTTC. It translates to CASSSSYRYEQYF.

The chain recombines TRBV28 with TRBJ2-2; D is perhaps TRBD2 (7 bases). Trimming pared 7 bases from V and 4 bases from J, leaving 16 bases between. CDR3 size: 15 residues. CDR1 MDHEN and CDR2 SYDVKM come from the germline V gene. CDR3 protein: CASTHSAGATGELFF. DNA of the CDR3: TGTGCCAGCACCCATTCCGCGGGGGCCACCGGGGAGCTGTTTTTT.

In the case of this clonotype: Compared with germline, one end of the junction differs, possibly owing to a read error. V gene TRBV6-5 combines with J gene TRBJ2-5, with unresolved D. Germline V gives CDR1 MNHEY, CDR2 SVGAGI. This CDR3 is built from 14 residues. The CDR3 coding sequence is TGTGTCAGCAGTTATGTGGATGGCCAAGAGACCCAGTACTTC. Translated: CVSSYVDGQETQYF.

V and J are TRBV7-6 and TRBJ2-7; weak D call: TRBD1 (6 bases). Germline values: CDR1 SGHVS, CDR2 FNYEAQ. This CDR3 comprises 15 residues. V was trimmed by 1 base and J by 0 bases, leaving 10 bases between them. CDR3: CASSLENRVSYEQYF. The CDR3 DNA reads as TGTGCCAGCAGCTTAGAAAACAGGGTCTCCTACGAGCAGTACTTC.

The chain joins TRBV7-6 to TRBJ1-6; D remains unclear. The CDR3 extends over 15 amino acids. Germline loops: CDR1 SGHVS, CDR2 FNYEAQ. V was shortened by 1 base and J by 7 bases, with 11 bases between the two germline ends. The CDR3 is CASSLERSGNSPLHF. CDR3 bases: TGTGCCAGCAGCTTAGAACGGTCCGGCAATTCACCCCTCCACTTT.

The chain links TRBV24-1 to TRBJ2-1, with a weak D call TRBD2 (6 bases). Per germline, CDR1 KGHDR and CDR2 SFDVKD. The CDR3 has 15 residues. Trimming cost V 7 bases and J 0 bases, with 12 bases left between them. The CDR3: CATSTGVSSYNEQFF. As DNA, the CDR3 is TGTGCCACCAGCACGGGGGTTAGCTCCTACAATGAGCAGTTCTTC.

This clonotype appeared a single time. The chain is built from TRBV19 and TRBJ2-6; D uncertain. Germline CDR1 reads LNHDA; CDR2 reads SQIVND (reference sequence). The CDR3 spans 15 residues. Trimming stripped 2 bases from V and 0 bases from J, with 5 bases between. The CDR3 protein is CASSIMTSGANVLTF. The CDR3 nucleotides are TGTGCCAGTAGTATAATGACCTCTGGGGCCAACGTCCTGACTTTC. Combining the CDR3 with reference TRBV19 and TRBJ2-6 gives the whole variable domain DGGITQSPKYLFRKEGQNVTLSCEQNLNHDAMYWYRQDPGQGLRLIYYSQIVNDFQKGDIAEGYSVSREKKESFPLTVTSAQKNPTAFYLCASSIMTSGANVLTFGAGSRLTVL.

This rearrangement joins TRBV10-2 to TRBJ2-5, with D possibly matching TRBD2 (7 bases). This CDR3 comprises 13 residues. The V end was cut by 5 bases, the J end by 5 bases, with 12 bases between. Germline V gene data show CDR1 as WSHSY and CDR2 as SAAADI. The CDR3 DNA reads as TGCGCCAGCAGTCCGGGGGGCACGGAGACCCAGTACTTC. Protein: CASSPGGTETQYF.

This clonotype was seen a few times. V and J are TRBV10-3 and TRBJ2-7; D may be TRBD1 (6 bases). The CDR3 length is 16 residues. V was pared by 2 bases and J by 3 bases, with 17 bases between. Germline CDR1 ENHRY, CDR2 SYGVKD. The DNA for the CDR3 is TGTGCCATCAGTGAGGTGGGGAGAACAGGGCACTACGAGCAGTACGTC. Its translation: CAISEVGRTGHYEQYV.

Comments on this clonotype: One junction end does not reproduce the germline sequence, and a read error may be involved. The genes are TRBV12-3 or TRBV12-4 and TRBJ2-5; D is unresolved. The CDR3 is made up of 14 amino acids. CDR3 nucleotides: TGTGCCAGCAGTTTTTCCCGTAACCAGGAGACCCAGTACTTC. It specifies CASSFSRNQETQYF.

This clonotype was counted a single time. The chain carries TRBV27 and TRBJ2-1, with D possibly matching TRBD2 (6 bases). The V and J ends lost 0 bases and 8 bases respectively, with 26 bases between them. CDR1 is MNHEY, CDR2 SMNVEV, per germline (reference sequence). The CDR3 spans 19 residues. The DNA for the CDR3 is TGTGCCAGCAGTTTATCCCGTCGTTTGGGCCTTGGGGGGTTGGATGAGCAGTTCTTC. Encoded protein: CASSLSRRLGLGGLDEQFF.

CDR3 protein: CASTSHPRDMRGGDMGYNEQFF. The CDR3 bases are TGTGCCAGCACCTCCCACCCACGGGATATGAGGGGGGGCGATATGGGCTACAATGAGCAGTTCTTC. The chain combines TRBV28 with TRBJ2-1; D possibly corresponds to TRBD2 (7 bases). The ends were cut back, 7 bases at V and 3 bases at J, with 37 bases in the middle. The CDR3 has 22 residues. The V gene's germline CDR1 is MDHEN and CDR2 SYDVKM.

The chain carries TRBV18 and TRBJ1-1; perhaps TRBD1 as D (5 bases). CDR3 length: 16 amino acids. Germline V lookup: CDR1 KGHSH, CDR2 LQKENI. Between the trimmed V and J ends, which lost 5 bases and 1 base, there was a span of 17 bases. CDR3: CASSLEPGSWNTEAFF. CDR3 coding DNA: TGTGCCAGCTCATTAGAACCAGGGTCTTGGAACACTGAAGCTTTCTTT.

The chain joins TRBV9 to TRBJ1-4, with a weak D call TRBD1 (5 bases). Looked up from germline, CDR1 is SGDLS and CDR2 is YYNGEE. The CDR3 is made up of 15 amino acids. V gave up 4 bases and J gave up 8 bases, with 18 bases separating them. The CDR3 nucleotides read TGTGCCAGCAGCCCGAGTGGGGGGTTGAACGAAAAACTGTTTTTT. It specifies CASSPSGGLNEKLFF.

This clonotype was found a few times. The rearrangement uses TRBV4-1 and TRBJ2-7; perhaps TRBD1 as D (6 bases). Trimming removed 0 bases from V and 3 bases from J, with 12 bases in between. The germline V gene has CDR1 MGHRA and CDR2 YSYEKL. The CDR3 loop spans 15 amino acids. CDR3 amino acids: CASSQEGTSYYEQYV. The CDR3 coding sequence is TGCGCCAGCAGCCAAGAAGGGACATCGTACTACGAGCAGTACGTC.

V is TRBV28 and J is TRBJ2-7; D is unresolved. The CDR3 length is 13 residues. Between the trimmed V and J ends, which lost 3 bases and 4 bases, there was a span of 10 bases. Germline V lookup: CDR1 MDHEN, CDR2 SYDVKM. CDR3 sequence reads: CASSFTHNYEQYV. CDR3 bases: TGTGCCAGCAGTTTCACACACAATTACGAGCAGTACGTC.

This clonotype was counted at least ten times. J is TRBJ1-6 and V is TRBV5-1, with 10 positions matching TRBD1. CDR1 and CDR2 from the germline V gene are SGHRS and YFSETQ. The V and J ends lost 4 bases and 6 bases, in that order; junction bases with no gene match: 10. CDR3 length equals 17 residues. CDR3 DNA: TGCGCCAGCAGCCGGGGACAGGGGACCCCTTTTAATTCACCCCTCCACTTT. Protein: CASSRGQGTPFNSPLHF.

This clonotype was recorded a few times. The chain has TRBV6-1 and TRBJ2-3, with TRBD1 matching 7 bases. This CDR3 is built from 15 residues. Trimming at V came to 6 bases and at J to 0 bases, leaving 6 bases not matched to a gene. From germline, CDR1 is MNHNS and CDR2 SASEGT. The DNA for the CDR3 is TGTGCCAGCAGACTAGGGACAGCTAGCACAGATACGCAGTATTTT. Translated, it gives CASRLGTASTDTQYF.